This T cell receptor (beta chain) was identified in a study of beta chain features in type 1 diabetes. Every isolated RNA sample was fully reverse transcribed, so sequencing captured expressed TCRB transcripts. Produced via immunoSEQ multiplex PCR; TCRdb's table is partial and in-frame only. The data show 850,000 to 900,000 clones, with roughly 16% seen just once and 0.02% to 0.025% held by the top ten. The table lists this clone with a few counts. Germline CDR1 SEHNR, CDR2 FQNEAQ (reference sequence). The V gene lost 1 base and the J gene lost 0 bases, with 9 bases spanning the gap. The CDR3 loop spans 16 amino acids.

The V gene is TRBV7-9, the J gene TRBJ2-2, with D possibly being TRBD2 (5 bases). This TCR was sampled from a woman aged 18 to 35 in good health. What was sequenced was naive CD4+ T cells from blood. The CDR3 spells CASSLGRGSNTGELFF. CDR3 in DNA: TGTGCCAGCAGCTTAGGACGGGGTTCGAACACCGGGGAGCTGTTTTTT.